This T cell receptor (beta chain) was recovered during a study of blood T cell repertoires in COVID-19. Across the whole study: The analysed material was cDNA or gDNA that came from T cells, B-cell-depleted T cells, or PBMCs.

CDR3 length: 16 residues. Germline CDR1 SGDLS, CDR2 YYNGEE. V was pared by 0 bases and J by 6 bases, with 7 bases of the junction left unmatched. This clone appeared a single time. In the authors' methods: Amplifying reference gene primers gave estimates of nucleated cell counts. Method: immunoSEQ multiplex PCR; TCRdb's copy keeps in-frame clones and lacks some. Clone size and V and J calls were adopted from that table, with D and trimming inferred from the DNA. The table lists approximately 190,000 clones, roughly 81% of them singletons, with approximately 5.1% in the top ten. Sequenced material: peripheral blood. The source of this sequence is a woman in her seventies with active or convalescent COVID-19. The V call is TRBV9, the J call TRBJ2-3, with TRBD2 matching 10 bases. The CDR3 sequence is CASSVVPAGGLDTQYF. The CDR3 DNA is TGTGCCAGCAGCGTAGTTCCAGCGGGAGGGCTGGATACGCAGTATTTT.